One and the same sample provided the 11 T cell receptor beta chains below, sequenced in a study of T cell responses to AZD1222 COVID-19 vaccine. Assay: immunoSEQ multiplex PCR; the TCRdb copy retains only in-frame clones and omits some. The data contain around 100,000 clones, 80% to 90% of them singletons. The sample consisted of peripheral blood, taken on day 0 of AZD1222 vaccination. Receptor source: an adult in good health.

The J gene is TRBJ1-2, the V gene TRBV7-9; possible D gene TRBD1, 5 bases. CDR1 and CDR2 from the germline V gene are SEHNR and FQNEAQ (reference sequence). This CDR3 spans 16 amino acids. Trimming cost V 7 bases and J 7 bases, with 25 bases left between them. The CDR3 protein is CASTLRQGNAGGGYTF. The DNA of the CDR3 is TGTGCCAGCACCCTTAGGCAGGGAAACGCCGGAGGTGGCTACACCTTC.

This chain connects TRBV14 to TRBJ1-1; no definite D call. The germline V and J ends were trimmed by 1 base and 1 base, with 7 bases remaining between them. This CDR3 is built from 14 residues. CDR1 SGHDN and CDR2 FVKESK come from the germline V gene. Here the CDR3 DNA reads TGTGCCAGCAGCCAAGCCCCAGCGAACACTGAAGCTTTCTTT. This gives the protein CASSQAPANTEAFF. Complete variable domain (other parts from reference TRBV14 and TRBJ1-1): EAGVTQFPSHSVIEKGQTVTLRCDPISGHDNLYWYRRVMGKEIKFLLHFVKESKQDESGMPNNRFLAERTGGTYSTLKVQPAELEDSGVYFCASSQAPANTEAFFGQGTRLTVV.

DNA of the CDR3: TGCGCCAGCAGCTTGGGGGACAGGGAGGACGATGTGGAACTGTTTTTT. It codes for CASSLGDREDDVELFF. This chain links TRBV5-1 with TRBJ1-4; 9 nucleotides match TRBD1. The CDR3 has 16 residues. V was clipped by 0 bases and J by 12 bases; unmatched bases: 12. Germline lookup yields CDR1 SGHRS and CDR2 YFSETQ. Variable domain in full (rest from reference TRBV5-1 and TRBJ1-4): KAGVTQTPRYLIKTRGQQVTLSCSPISGHRSVSWYQQTPGQGLQFLFEYFSETQRNKGNFPGRFSGRQFSNSRSEMNVSTLELGDSALYLCASSLGDREDDVELFFGSGTQLSVL.

CDR3 sequence: CASSPPRGTGADYTF. The CDR3 nucleotides are TGTGCCAGCAGCCCCCCCAGAGGGACAGGTGCTGACTACACCTTC. The V and J genes are TRBV7-2 and TRBJ1-2; TRBD1 matches at 8 bases. Per the germline V gene, CDR1 is SGHTA and CDR2 is FQGNSA. Trimming at V came to 5 bases and at J to 10 bases, leaving 15 bases not matched to a gene. The CDR3 contains 15 residues.

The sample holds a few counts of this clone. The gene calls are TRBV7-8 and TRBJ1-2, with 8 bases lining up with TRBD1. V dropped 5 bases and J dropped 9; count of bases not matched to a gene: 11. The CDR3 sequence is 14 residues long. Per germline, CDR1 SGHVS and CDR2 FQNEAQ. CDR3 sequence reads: CASSNIGTGARYTF. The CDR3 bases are TGTGCCAGCAGCAACATAGGGACAGGCGCCCGCTACACCTTC.

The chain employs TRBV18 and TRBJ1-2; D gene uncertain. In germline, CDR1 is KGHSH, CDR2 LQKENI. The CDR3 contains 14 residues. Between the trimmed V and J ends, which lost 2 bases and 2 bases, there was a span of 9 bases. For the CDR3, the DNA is TGTGCCAGCTCACCAGGGAGAAGGAACTATGGCTACACCTTC. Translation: CASSPGRRNYGYTF.

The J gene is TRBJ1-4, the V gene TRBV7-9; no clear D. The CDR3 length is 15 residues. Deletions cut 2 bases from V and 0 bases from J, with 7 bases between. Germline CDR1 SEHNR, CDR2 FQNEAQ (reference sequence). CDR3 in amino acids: CASSLNSPTNEKLFF. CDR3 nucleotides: TGTGCCAGCAGCTTAAACAGTCCAACTAATGAAAAACTGTTTTTT.

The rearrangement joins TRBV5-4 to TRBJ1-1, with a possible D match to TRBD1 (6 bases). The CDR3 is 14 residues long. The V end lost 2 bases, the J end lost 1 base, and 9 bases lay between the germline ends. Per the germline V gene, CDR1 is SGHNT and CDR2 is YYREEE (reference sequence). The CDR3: CASSFTGANTEAFF. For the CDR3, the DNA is TGTGCCAGCAGCTTCACGGGGGCGAACACTGAAGCTTTCTTT.

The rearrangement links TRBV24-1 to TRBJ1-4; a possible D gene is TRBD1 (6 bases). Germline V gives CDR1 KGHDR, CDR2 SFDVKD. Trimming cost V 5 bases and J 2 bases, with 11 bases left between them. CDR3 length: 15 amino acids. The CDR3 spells CATSASGATNEKLFF. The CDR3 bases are TGTGCCACCAGTGCCTCAGGGGCTACTAATGAAAAACTGTTTTTT.

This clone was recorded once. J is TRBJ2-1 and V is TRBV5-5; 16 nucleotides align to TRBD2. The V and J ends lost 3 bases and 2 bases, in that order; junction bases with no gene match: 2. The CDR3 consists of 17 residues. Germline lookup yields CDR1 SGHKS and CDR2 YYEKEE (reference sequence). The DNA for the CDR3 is TGTGCCAGCAGCTCGGGACTAGCGGGGGGGCCCTACAATGAGCAGTTCTTC. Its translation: CASSSGLAGGPYNEQFF.

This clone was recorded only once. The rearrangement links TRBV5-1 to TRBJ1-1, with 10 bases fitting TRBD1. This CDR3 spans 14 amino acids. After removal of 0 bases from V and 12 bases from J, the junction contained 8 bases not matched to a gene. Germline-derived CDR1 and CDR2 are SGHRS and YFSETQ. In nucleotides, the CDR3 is TGCGCCAGCAGCTTGGGACAGGGGGCAGGTACGACTTTCTTT. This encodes CASSLGQGAGTTFF.